This TCR beta chain came from a study of T cell changes during pregnancy in multiple sclerosis. Repertoires were generated with immunoSEQ multiplex PCR, while TCRdb's copy carries only in-frame clones and drops some. The repertoire holds some 80,000 clones, 94% seen once, with 0.12% to 0.15% in the top ten. Germline values: CDR1 PRHDT, CDR2 FYEKMQ (reference sequence). Trimming took 3 bases from V and 0 from J, leaving 12 bases between them. CDR3 length: 16 amino acids. The clonotype was recovered from a female donor with multiple sclerosis, enrolled in a pregnancy study. The V call is TRBV13, the J call TRBJ1-3; D is unresolved. The sequencing used CD4+ T cells from peripheral blood mononuclear cells, collected after pregnancy. The CDR3 coding sequence is TGTGCCAGCAGCTTTGTGAGCAGACTCTCTGGAAACACCATATATTTT. Translating gives CASSFVSRLSGNTIYF.